This TCR beta chain was captured in a study of monozygotic twins with inflammatory bowel disease. Each of TCRalpha and TCRbeta cDNA went through two nested PCRs, lasting approximately 17 and 9 cycles. TCRdb reprocessed the 5' RACE reads and reports one entry per CDR3 protein, with no DNA. Here the sample table reports approximately 110,000 distinct CDR3 sequences. The receptor's source is a human donor with ulcerative colitis or Crohn's disease, or a healthy co-twin of an affected twin (not recorded which). Sequences were obtained from blood.

CDR3 in amino acids: CASSSMRGLVSIVPFF. The chain joins TRBV5-1 to TRBJ2-1; the TCRdb call, TRBD2, lacks DNA for checking. CDR3 length: 16 amino acids. CDR1 and CDR2 (germline): SGHRS, YFSETQ. Filled out from reference TRBV5-1 and TRBJ2-1, the complete variable domain reads KAGVTQTPRYLIKTRGQQVTLSCSPISGHRSVSWYQQTPGQGLQFLFEYFSETQRNKGNFPGRFSGRQFSNSRSEMNVSTLELGDSALYLCASSSMRGLVSIVPFFGPGTRLTVL.